These 30 T cell receptor beta chains came from one sample sequenced in a study of Graves' ophthalmopathy and Graves' hyperthyroidism. The authors amplified TCR beta CDR3 regions from RNA transcripts. The first-round RT-PCR employed HTBI primers together with the Qiagen OneStep RT-PCR kit. A multiplex PCR was then performed as the second round. TCRdb re-analysed the multiplex PCR reads in MiXCR, keeping a single row per CDR3 protein. The profile shows hundreds of thousands of distinct CDR3 sequences, 22% of them singletons. The sequenced sample consisted of peripheral blood. These receptors originate from a young woman with stable Graves' hyperthyroidism. Some clones in this sample may be carry-over from other donors' samples.

The chain combines TRBV6-2 or TRBV6-3 with TRBJ2-5; D might be TRBD2 (5 bases). This CDR3 is 14 amino acids long. From germline, CDR1 is MNHEY and CDR2 SVGEGT. Trimming removed 5 bases from V and 3 bases from J, with 13 bases in between. The CDR3 coding sequence is TGTGCCAGCAGTCAAATCAGGCGGGAAGAGACCCAGTACTTC. This translates into CASSQIRREETQYF.

The V call is TRBV15, the J call TRBJ2-7, with D tentatively TRBD1 (5 bases). This CDR3 region has 15 residues. V was clipped by 3 bases and J by 4 bases, with 16 bases between them. Germline CDR1 LNHNV, CDR2 YYDKDF (reference sequence). The CDR3 protein is CATSSRGVGYYEQYF. The DNA of the CDR3 is TGTGCCACCAGCAGTAGGGGCGTGGGGTATTACGAGCAGTACTTC.

The chain joins TRBV7-3 to TRBJ2-5, with D possibly matching TRBD1 (6 bases). The CDR3 is 18 amino acids. The germline V and J ends were trimmed by 4 bases and 4 bases, with 25 bases remaining between them. Germline V gene lookup returns CDR1 SGHTA and CDR2 FQGTGA. DNA of the CDR3: TGTGCCAGCAGCTCCACCCCCAAGGCGTGGGACAAAGGAGAGACCCAGTACTTC. Amino acids: CASSSTPKAWDKGETQYF.

The chain has TRBV3-1 and TRBJ1-1; 10 nucleotides align to TRBD1. J gave up 1 base and V 4 bases, and 9 bases lay outside the gene matches. The CDR3 is 17 amino acids. CDR1 is LGHDT and CDR2 is YNNKEL in the germline V gene (reference sequence). CDR3 nucleotide sequence: TGTGCCAGCAGCCGAGGACAGGGGGTGAGGTCGAACACTGAAGCTTTCTTT. This sequence encodes CASSRGQGVRSNTEAFF.

The rearrangement joins TRBV28 to TRBJ2-2; no reliable D call. The CDR3 consists of 14 residues. V lost 6 bases to trimming and J lost 1 base, with 9 bases between them. In germline, CDR1 is MDHEN, CDR2 SYDVKM. DNA for the CDR3: TGTGCCAGCAGGTCTACGGGGAACACCGGGGAGCTGTTTTTT. It encodes CASRSTGNTGELFF.

This clonotype was seen repeatedly, ten times or more. CDR3 sequence: CASSFRDGYYEQYF. The CDR3 bases are TGCGCCAGCAGCTTCCGGGACGGATATTACGAGCAGTACTTC. The V call is TRBV5-1, the J call TRBJ2-7; D might be TRBD1 or TRBD2, each matching 5 bases. Germline loops: CDR1 SGHRS, CDR2 YFSETQ. The CDR3 has 14 amino acids. V lost 2 bases to trimming and J lost 4 bases, with 13 bases between them.

This clonotype was counted ten times or more. The chain recombines TRBV28 with TRBJ1-5, with 9 bases that match TRBD1. Germline V lookup: CDR1 MDHEN, CDR2 SYDVKM. CDR3 length: 15 amino acids. Germline trimming cut 6 bases from V and 4 bases from J; bases unmatched to any gene: 7. CDR3 DNA: TGTGCCAGCAGACCACAGACAGGGGGGAATCAGCCCCAGCATTTT. Translating gives CASRPQTGGNQPQHF. Drawing the rest from reference TRBV28 and TRBJ1-5, the complete variable domain is DVKVTQSSRYLVKRTGEKVFLECVQDMDHENMFWYRQDPGLGLRLIYFSYDVKMKEKGDIPEGYSVSREKKERFSLILESASTNQTSMYLCASRPQTGGNQPQHFGDGTRLSIL.

The table lists this clonotype with many counts. This chain links TRBV28 with TRBJ2-7; the match to TRBD1 covers 7 bases. The CDR3 contains 14 residues. Germline V gives CDR1 MDHEN, CDR2 SYDVKM. With V trimmed by 6 bases and J by 5 bases, 10 bases remained unmatched. CDR3 in amino acids: CASSLSRQGNEQYF. For the CDR3, the DNA is TGTGCCAGCAGCCTATCAAGACAGGGTAACGAGCAGTACTTC.

The chain links TRBV13 to TRBJ1-1; no clear D gene. CDR1 is PRHDT and CDR2 is FYEKMQ in the germline V gene (reference sequence). Trimming pared 5 bases from V and 1 base from J, leaving 11 bases between. The CDR3 has 14 residues. The CDR3 spells CASSPLVRNTEAFF. CDR3 DNA sequence: TGTGCCAGCAGCCCATTGGTTCGGAACACTGAAGCTTTCTTT. The full variable domain, rest sourced from reference TRBV13 and TRBJ1-1, is AAGVIQSPRHLIKEKRETATLKCYPIPRHDTVYWYQQGPGQDPQFLISFYEKMQSDKGSIPDRFSAQQFSDYHSELNMSSLELGDSALYFCASSPLVRNTEAFFGQGTRLTVV.

This clonotype was seen repeatedly, ten times or more. V is TRBV12-3 or TRBV12-4 and J is TRBJ1-5; D uncertain. The CDR3 is 13 residues long. Trimming took 7 bases from V and 0 from J, leaving 7 bases between them. This CDR3 is CASMGNSNQPQHF. The CDR3 coding sequence is TGTGCCAGCATGGGTAATAGCAATCAGCCCCAGCATTTT.

This clonotype came up many times. The CDR3 ends on some other residue instead of the conserved phenylalanine or tryptophan, so this is likely a read error. This sequence joins TRBV12-3 or TRBV12-4 and TRBJ1-3; D unclear. The V gene lost 5 bases and the J gene lost 0 bases, with 11 bases spanning the gap. The CDR3 is made up of 15 amino acids. Here the CDR3 reads CASSPRKDSGNTIYL. Written as DNA, the CDR3 is TGTGCCAGCAGTCCTCGGAAGGACTCTGGAAACACCATATATCTT.

This clonotype was detected many times. The J gene is TRBJ2-5, the V gene TRBV12-3 or TRBV12-4; D not certain. The CDR3 is 16 amino acids. V was trimmed by 6 bases and J by 8 bases, leaving 25 bases between them. CDR3 coding DNA: TGTGCCAGCAGGTCTACAACGGGCTCCCGTTGGGCTACCCAGTACTTC. Translation gives CASRSTTGSRWATQYF.

This rearrangement joins TRBV18 to TRBJ2-2; 9 bases are a match to TRBD1. The germline CDR1 and CDR2 sequences are KGHSH and LQKENI. The CDR3 has 17 residues. The junction had 12 bases not matched to a gene; V was cut back by 3 bases and J by 7 bases. The CDR3 DNA follows: TGTGCCAGCTCACCTCCAAGAGGGACAGGGATCGTCGGGGAGCTGTTTTTT. This translates into CASSPPRGTGIVGELFF.

This clonotype was seen ten or more times. This chain joins TRBV20-1 and TRBJ2-5, with D perhaps assigned TRBD1 or TRBD2 (5 bases each). Germline-derived CDR1 and CDR2 are DFQATT and SNEGSKA (reference sequence). Trimming cost V 1 base and J 4 bases, with 10 bases left between them. This CDR3 is built from 13 residues. The CDR3 nucleotides read TGCAGTGCTAGAGGCGAAGGGACAGAGACCCAGTACTTC. It is translated as CSARGEGTETQYF.

At least ten counts were recorded for this clonotype. V usage is TRBV5-1 and J usage is TRBJ2-4; D remains ambiguous. The CDR3 has 14 amino acids. Trimming shortened V by 3 bases and J by 5 bases, and 12 bases separated the two germline ends. The germline gives CDR1 SGHRS, CDR2 YFSETQ. CDR3 sequence: CASSWGGGENIQYF. CDR3 nucleotides: TGCGCCAGCAGCTGGGGTGGTGGAGAAAACATTCAGTACTTC.

This clonotype was picked up many times. This chain uses TRBV11-2 with TRBJ1-2; D is ambiguous. V was pared by 5 bases and J by 1 base, with 14 bases between. CDR1 and CDR2 from the germline V gene are SGHAT and FQNNGV. CDR3 length: 15 residues. This CDR3 is CASSRTGDNNYGYTF. As DNA, the CDR3 is TGTGCCAGCAGCCGCACGGGAGACAATAACTATGGCTACACCTTC.

The rearrangement links TRBV3-1 to TRBJ1-3; the D is unclear. CDR3 length equals 14 residues. Trimming removed 3 bases at V and 3 bases at J, with 9 bases between. Germline V lookup: CDR1 LGHDT, CDR2 YNNKEL (reference sequence). The CDR3: CASSHSGYGNTIYF. The CDR3 DNA reads TGTGCCAGCAGCCATTCGGGTTATGGAAACACCATATATTTT.

This clonotype was counted at least ten times. This chain links TRBV28 with TRBJ1-5; no clear D gene. The CDR3 has 12 residues. The V gene's germline CDR1 is MDHEN and CDR2 SYDVKM. Trimming pared 4 bases from V and 5 bases from J, leaving 6 bases between. The CDR3 sequence is CASSYQHQPQHF. The CDR3 DNA is TGTGCCAGCAGTTACCAGCATCAGCCCCAGCATTTT.

This clonotype was recorded a few times. V is TRBV6-1 and J is TRBJ1-5; 7 bases map to TRBD1. Germline trimming cut 1 base from V and 3 bases from J; bases unmatched to any gene: 9. CDR3 size: 17 residues. Germline lookup yields CDR1 MNHNS and CDR2 SASEGT. CDR3 in DNA: TGTGCCAGCAGTGAAGTACAGGGGAACCCCCTCAATCAGCCCCAGCATTTT. It specifies CASSEVQGNPLNQPQHF.

This clonotype has ten or more counts. The V and J genes are TRBV27 and TRBJ1-5; possible D gene TRBD1, 6 bases. The CDR3 is 14 residues long. Germline CDR1 MNHEY, CDR2 SMNVEV (reference sequence). V was pared by 4 bases and J by 6 bases, with 13 bases between. The CDR3 loop is CASSSTGNGQPQHF. In DNA form, the CDR3 reads TGTGCCAGCAGTTCCACAGGGAACGGTCAGCCCCAGCATTTT.

This clonotype was found many times. One end of the junction fails to match germline, which may point to a read error. The chain is built from TRBV18 and TRBJ1-1, with a weak D call TRBD1 (5 bases). The CDR3 covers 12 residues. Germline V gives CDR1 KGHSH, CDR2 LQKENI. The CDR3 region is CASSIKGPEGFF. In DNA, the CDR3 is TGTGCCAGCTCAATCAAGGGGCCAGAAGGTTTCTTT.

As DNA, the CDR3 is TGTGCCAGCAGCTTTAGGGCCAGGACAGGGAACACTGAAGCTTTCTTT. Protein product: CASSFRARTGNTEAFF. J is TRBJ1-1 and V is TRBV11-2, with 7 positions matching TRBD1. The germline V gene encodes CDR1 SGHAT and CDR2 FQNNGV. V dropped 3 bases and J dropped 1; count of bases not matched to a gene: 8. The CDR3 is 16 residues long.

At least ten counts were recorded for this clonotype. This chain connects TRBV2 to TRBJ1-6; D is uncertain. The V gene lost 5 bases and the J gene lost 9 bases, with 11 bases spanning the gap. The CDR3 is 13 amino acids. Looked up from germline, CDR1 is SNHLY and CDR2 is FYNNEI. The CDR3 sequence: CASSPDTFSPLHF. For the CDR3, the DNA is TGTGCCAGCAGTCCTGACACGTTTTCACCCCTCCACTTT.

This clonotype came up many times. The chain combines TRBV9 with TRBJ2-5; D possibly uses TRBD1 or TRBD2 (5 bases each). The V gene lost 3 bases and the J gene lost 3 bases, with 18 bases spanning the gap. The CDR3 runs to 16 residues. Germline lookup yields CDR1 SGDLS and CDR2 YYNGEE. CDR3 residues: CASSEGTHYIKETQYF. The CDR3 DNA is TGTGCCAGCAGCGAGGGGACCCACTACATTAAAGAGACCCAGTACTTC.

The chain recombines TRBV12-3 or TRBV12-4 with TRBJ1-2; D possibly corresponds to TRBD1 (6 bases). CDR3 length equals 14 residues. The V and J ends lost 4 bases and 6 bases respectively, with 15 bases between them. CDR3: CASSSSGQLNGYTF. CDR3 bases: TGTGCCAGCAGTTCATCGGGACAACTTAATGGCTACACCTTC.

This rearrangement joins TRBV28 to TRBJ2-7; TRBD1 agrees at 10 bases. CDR3 length: 18 amino acids. Germline loops: CDR1 MDHEN, CDR2 SYDVKM. V dropped 0 bases and J dropped 3; count of bases not matched to a gene: 11. The CDR3 nucleotides are TGTGCCAGCAGTTTATGGGGGCAAGAGGGGACAGGGGTCTACGAGCAGTACTTC. It encodes CASSLWGQEGTGVYEQYF.

This chain links TRBV20-1 with TRBJ1-5; 7 bases are a match to TRBD1. The CDR3 consists of 14 residues. Unmatched junction bases numbered 7, after V lost 4 bases and J lost 4 bases. Germline V gene lookup returns CDR1 DFQATT and CDR2 SNEGSKA (reference sequence). The CDR3 coding sequence is TGCAGTGCTATTACCGGGACAGCAAATCAGCCCCAGCATTTT. Translated: CSAITGTANQPQHF.

V usage is TRBV7-2 and J usage is TRBJ2-4; 14 positions match TRBD2. This CDR3 has 16 residues. Germline V gene sequence: CDR1 SGHTA, CDR2 FQGNSA. V lost 5 bases, J lost 5 bases, and 5 bases stayed unmatched. The CDR3 is CASSPGTSGRENIQYF. CDR3 nucleotides: TGTGCCAGCAGCCCAGGGACTAGCGGGAGAGAAAACATTCAGTACTTC. The variable domain in full, with the rest retrieved from reference TRBV7-2 and TRBJ2-4, is GAGVSQSPSNKVTEKGKDVELRCDPISGHTALYWYRQSLGQGLEFLIYFQGNSAPDKSGLPSDRFSAERTGGSVSTLTIQRTQQEDSAVYLCASSPGTSGRENIQYFGAGTRLSVL.

The chain recombines TRBV6-5 with TRBJ1-2, with D unclear. The CDR3 length is 13 residues. Trimming shortened V by 2 bases and J by 8 bases, and 12 bases separated the two germline ends. CDR1 MNHEY and CDR2 SVGAGI come from the germline V gene. This CDR3 is CASSYAVLGGYTF. CDR3 bases: TGTGCCAGCAGTTACGCGGTACTCGGAGGCTACACCTTC.

This clonotype has only a few counts. The chain uses TRBV6-2 or TRBV6-3 and TRBJ2-7; no reliable D call. Germline V gives CDR1 MNHEY, CDR2 SVGEGT. V gave up 4 bases and J gave up 0 bases, with 10 bases separating them. The CDR3 runs 14 residues. CDR3 coding DNA: TGTGCCAGCAGTTCAGAGTTGGTCTCCTACGAGCAGTACTTC. This encodes CASSSELVSYEQYF.